Sequencing of this T cell receptor (beta chain) was carried out in a study of breast tumors, draining lymph nodes, adjacent tissues (TCRdb year 2016). With regard to the full study: TCR beta repertoires were compared across tumor, adjacent nontumor tissue and axillary lymph nodes obtained from breast cancer patients. In human breast cancer, the study set out to assess how tumor, surrounding tissue and draining lymph node repertoires relate to one another and whether T cells might be exchanged between them. Beyond this particular receptor, the publication reports: The data were considered consistent with the idea that most tumor T cells come from the lymph node and then expand in tumor tissue. Tumor and nontumor tissue repertoires were found to be significantly more similar in luminal-like than in basal-like breast cancer. Tumor T-cell repertoires showed less diversity than lymph node repertoires and more diversity than nontumor tissue repertoires, and tumor T-cell repertoires showed preferential V and J gene usage. Rather than being directly demonstrated, the conclusion that tumor T cells originate in lymph nodes was presented as consistent with a hypothesis.

As for this clonotype: It lacks a known antigen. No base-level quality is on record; no much larger clone is a single base apart.

For this chain, trimming is 6 bases at the V end and 9 bases at the J end, and the number of junction bases without a gene match is 13. Counted from cysteine to phenylalanine, this CDR3 has 15 amino acids. Only the CDR3 part of the read is kept: 45 bases, read in frame from the first base. CDR1 ENHRY and CDR2 SYGVKD are derived from the germline V gene. TCRdb lists the instrument as Illumina HiSeq 2000. TCR beta chain libraries were generated through multiplex PCR amplification. High-throughput sequencing was used to analyze the amplified TCR beta chain products. TCRdb ran its own pipeline on the public reads, namely fastp trimming at Q25 and MiXCR clone calling, and kept in-frame beta chains. Entries that share a CDR3 protein sequence are merged under the most common genes and DNA. For this sample the table gives some 170,000 distinct CDR3 sequences, of which 25% to 40% were detected only once. The ten largest clones add up to roughly 3.8% of the sample.

Lymph node samples came from the axillary draining lymph nodes of breast cancer patients. The sequence joins TRBV10-3 to TRBJ2-1; TRBD1 lines up with 8 middle nucleotides. This sequence originates from a female donor with breast cancer. Some clones in this sample may be carry-over from other donors' samples. The sample was axillary lymph node tissue. The sequenced DNA is TGTGCCATCAGCCGGGACAGGACCCTAGAGGGTGAGCAGTTCTTC. Its translation is CAISRDRTLEGEQFF.